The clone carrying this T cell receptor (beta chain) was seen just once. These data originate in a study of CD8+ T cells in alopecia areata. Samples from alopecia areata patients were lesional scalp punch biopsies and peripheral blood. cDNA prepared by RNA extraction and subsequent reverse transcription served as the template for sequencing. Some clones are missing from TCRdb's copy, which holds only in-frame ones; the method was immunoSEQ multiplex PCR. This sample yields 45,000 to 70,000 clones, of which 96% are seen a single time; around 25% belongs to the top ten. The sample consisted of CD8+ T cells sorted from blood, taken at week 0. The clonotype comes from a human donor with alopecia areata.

The CDR3 sequence: CASSQERSNHYGYTF. The CDR3 DNA sequence: TGCGCCAGCAGCCAAGAGCGCAGCAACCACTATGGCTACACCTTC. The rearrangement links TRBV4-3 to TRBJ1-2; D not resolved. The CDR3 consists of 15 residues. The germline V gene encodes CDR1 LGHNA and CDR2 YSLEER. The germline V and J ends were trimmed by 0 bases and 3 bases, with 11 bases remaining between them.